One and the same sample provided the 16 T cell receptor beta chains below, sequenced in a study of shared clonotypes between healthy human individuals. Profiled with immunoSEQ multiplex PCR; TCRdb holds only in-frame clones, not every one. Of 2 million to 2.5 million clones in the sample, approximately 94% are singletons; the top ten hold roughly 0.13%. The sequenced material came from naive CD4+ T cells sorted from blood. The subset is: CD45RA+ positively selected. Receptors were obtained from a man aged 18 to 30 in good health.

Details on this clone: The sample carries other DNA sequences with the same CDR3. The rearrangement uses TRBV5-1 and TRBJ1-1; D gene ambiguous. V was clipped by 0 bases and J by 8 bases, with 5 bases between them. This CDR3 is 11 amino acids long. CDR1 and CDR2 (germline): SGHRS, YFSETQ. The CDR3 is CASSLEGEAFF. Written as DNA, the CDR3 is TGCGCCAGCAGCTTGGAAGGGGAAGCTTTCTTT.

The chain employs TRBV10-3 and TRBJ1-1, with unresolved D. Trimming shortened V by 0 bases and J by 3 bases, and 8 bases separated the two germline ends. This CDR3 spans 14 amino acids. The germline V gene encodes CDR1 ENHRY and CDR2 SYGVKD. The DNA for the CDR3 is TGTGCCATCAGTGAGTCGTCATGGGACACTGAAGCTTTCTTT. Amino acids: CAISESSWDTEAFF.

This rearrangement joins TRBV30 to TRBJ2-7, with a weak D call TRBD1 (5 bases). Germline V lookup: CDR1 GTSNPN, CDR2 SVGIG (reference sequence). CDR3 length: 14 residues. V gave up 6 bases and J gave up 0 bases, with 15 bases separating them. CDR3 sequence (DNA): TGTGCCTGCCGCAGGGCTGTCGGCTCCTACGAGCAGTACTTC. It is translated as CACRRAVGSYEQYF.

This clone was detected only a few times. The chain has TRBV4-2 and TRBJ1-2; D gene uncertain. CDR1 is LGHNA and CDR2 is YNFKEQ in the germline V gene. V gave up 2 bases and J gave up 8 bases, with 9 bases separating them. The CDR3 is made up of 12 amino acids. CDR3 in amino acids: CASSQFIGGYTF. CDR3 bases: TGTGCCAGCAGCCAATTTATTGGAGGCTACACCTTC.

The rearrangement joins TRBV30 to TRBJ2-7; 11 nucleotides line up with TRBD1. V lost 5 bases, J lost 0 bases, and 3 bases stayed unmatched. This CDR3 is built from 14 residues. CDR1 is GTSNPN and CDR2 is SVGIG in the germline V gene (reference sequence). This chain's CDR3 is CAWGTGGNSYEQYF. In nucleotides, the CDR3 is TGTGCCTGGGGGACAGGGGGGAACTCCTACGAGCAGTACTTC.

The gene calls are TRBV5-1 and TRBJ2-3, with D perhaps TRBD1 (6 bases). Trimming cost V 3 bases and J 7 bases, with 15 bases left between them. CDR3 length: 14 residues. Germline values: CDR1 SGHRS, CDR2 YFSETQ. CDR3 in DNA: TGCGCCAGCAGCTCCGGACAGTTCTTTAATACGCAGTATTTT. Translated: CASSSGQFFNTQYF.

This clone was seen just once. Other DNA sequences in the sample encode the same CDR3. The rearrangement joins TRBV28 to TRBJ2-1; 9 bases map to TRBD2. Germline trimming cut 6 bases from V and 2 bases from J; bases unmatched to any gene: 5. Germline assignment: CDR1 MDHEN and CDR2 SYDVKM. The CDR3 has 15 residues. This CDR3 reads CASSLASGAYNEQFF. The CDR3 DNA follows: TGTGCCAGCAGCCTCGCTAGCGGGGCCTACAATGAGCAGTTCTTC.

The chain joins TRBV9 to TRBJ1-2; a possible D gene is TRBD1 (5 bases). Looked up from germline, CDR1 is SGDLS and CDR2 is YYNGEE. The CDR3 sequence is 12 residues long. V was cut by 3 bases and J by 6 bases, with 9 bases left in between. The chain's CDR3 is CASSDGGNGYTF. DNA of the CDR3: TGTGCCAGCAGCGATGGGGGAAATGGCTACACCTTC.

V gene TRBV25-1 combines with J gene TRBJ2-3; 7 nucleotides align to TRBD1. Losses at the gene ends were 4 bases for V and 7 bases for J; bases not matched to a gene: 11. The CDR3 consists of 15 residues. From germline, CDR1 is MGHDK and CDR2 SYGVNS. The CDR3 loop reads CASSGSGGEKNTQYF. DNA for the CDR3: TGTGCCAGCAGTGGGTCAGGGGGAGAGAAAAATACGCAGTATTTT. Using reference TRBV25-1 and TRBJ2-3 for the parts outside the CDR3, the full variable domain is EADIYQTPRYLVIGTGKKITLECSQTMGHDKMYWYQQDPGMELHLIHYSYGVNSTEKGDLSSESTVSRIRTEHFPLTLESARPSHTSQYLCASSGSGGEKNTQYFGPGTRLTVL.

This chain uses TRBV5-4 with TRBJ1-4; D might be TRBD1 (6 bases). This CDR3 region has 14 residues. Germline CDR1 reads SGHNT; CDR2 reads YYREEE (reference sequence). Trimming removed 4 bases from V and 8 bases from J, with 15 bases in between. CDR3 sequence reads: CASSPGGRKEKLFF. The CDR3, as DNA: TGTGCCAGCAGCCCGGGGGGCAGGAAGGAAAAACTGTTTTTT.

The rearrangement links TRBV15 to TRBJ1-5; a weak D match, TRBD1 (5 bases). V was trimmed by 0 bases and J by 7 bases, leaving 16 bases between them. Germline V gene data show CDR1 as LNHNV and CDR2 as YYDKDF (reference sequence). CDR3 length equals 16 residues. The CDR3 DNA sequence: TGTGCCACCAGCAGAGATAATTTGGGGAAGGGGCAGCCCCAGCATTTT. Its translation: CATSRDNLGKGQPQHF.

This clone came up once. The chain combines TRBV10-3 with TRBJ2-3, with a weak D call TRBD1 (5 bases). Germline V gene sequence: CDR1 ENHRY, CDR2 SYGVKD. The CDR3 consists of 13 residues. V dropped 6 bases and J dropped 8 bases, with 15 bases sitting between them. The CDR3 loop is CAIRQGPHGTQYF. CDR3 DNA sequence: TGTGCCATCAGGCAGGGCCCCCACGGTACGCAGTATTTT.

This chain connects TRBV18 to TRBJ2-1; D possibly corresponds to TRBD1 (7 bases). Germline V gene sequence: CDR1 KGHSH, CDR2 LQKENI. The CDR3 extends over 16 amino acids. V lost 3 bases and J lost 7, with 19 bases in between. CDR3 nucleotides: TGTGCCAGCTCACCTACCGGGACAGCGGGTACTAATGAGCAGTTCTTC. Protein product: CASSPTGTAGTNEQFF.

The chain has TRBV6-6 and TRBJ2-5; 7 bases align to TRBD1. This CDR3 has 15 amino acids. The V segment lost 0 bases and the J segment 2 bases; nucleotides outside the gene matches: 3. The germline V gene encodes CDR1 MNHNY and CDR2 SVGAGI (reference sequence). This chain's CDR3 is CASSYSGTEQETQYF. CDR3 bases: TGTGCCAGCAGTTACTCAGGGACAGAACAAGAGACCCAGTACTTC.

The gene calls are TRBV2 and TRBJ2-1; D not certain. This CDR3 has 11 residues. CDR1 and CDR2 (germline): SNHLY, FYNNEI. V was shortened by 5 bases and J by 8 bases, with 7 bases between the two germline ends. CDR3 in DNA: TGTGCCAGCAGTCGACTGGATGAGCAGTTCTTC. Translation gives CASSRLDEQFF. Full variable domain (outside the CDR3, taken from reference TRBV2 and TRBJ2-1): EPEVTQTPSHQVTQMGQEVILRCVPISNHLYFYWYRQILGQKVEFLVSFYNNEISEKSEIFDDQFSVERPDGSNFTLKIRSTKLEDSAMYFCASSRLDEQFFGPGTRLTVL.

The rearrangement uses TRBV19 and TRBJ1-5, with no clear D. Germline V lookup: CDR1 LNHDA, CDR2 SQIVND (reference sequence). The CDR3 is made up of 15 amino acids. Between the trimmed V and J ends, which lost 5 bases and 4 bases, there was a span of 15 bases. CDR3: CASSGSRRVNQPQHF. CDR3 bases: TGTGCCAGTAGTGGGTCGAGGAGGGTAAATCAGCCCCAGCATTTT.